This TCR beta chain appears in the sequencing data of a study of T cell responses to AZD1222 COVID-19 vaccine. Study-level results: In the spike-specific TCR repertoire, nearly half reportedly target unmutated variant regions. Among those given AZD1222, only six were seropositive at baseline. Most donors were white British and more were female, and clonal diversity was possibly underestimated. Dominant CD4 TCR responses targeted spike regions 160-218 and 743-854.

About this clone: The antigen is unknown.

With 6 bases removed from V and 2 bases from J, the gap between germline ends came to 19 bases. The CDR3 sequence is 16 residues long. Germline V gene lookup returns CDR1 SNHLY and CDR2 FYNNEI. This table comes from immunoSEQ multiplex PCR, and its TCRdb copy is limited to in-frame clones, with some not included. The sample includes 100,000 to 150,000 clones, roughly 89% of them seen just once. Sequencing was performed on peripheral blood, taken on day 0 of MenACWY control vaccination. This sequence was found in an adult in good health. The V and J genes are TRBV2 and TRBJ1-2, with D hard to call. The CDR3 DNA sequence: TGTGCCAGCAGCCGCGTTCCAGGCGCGACCAACTATGGCTACACCTTC. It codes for CASSRVPGATNYGYTF.